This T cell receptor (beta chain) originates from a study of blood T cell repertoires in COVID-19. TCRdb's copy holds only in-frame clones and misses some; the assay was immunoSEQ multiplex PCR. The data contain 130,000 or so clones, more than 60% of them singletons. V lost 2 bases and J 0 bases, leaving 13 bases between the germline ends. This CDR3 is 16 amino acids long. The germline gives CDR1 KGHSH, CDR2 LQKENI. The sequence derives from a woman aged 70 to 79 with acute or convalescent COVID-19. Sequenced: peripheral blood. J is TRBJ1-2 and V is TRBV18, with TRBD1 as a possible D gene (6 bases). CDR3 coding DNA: TGTGCCAGCTCACCATCACAGGGAAGGGCTAACTATGGCTACACCTTC. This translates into CASSPSQGRANYGYTF. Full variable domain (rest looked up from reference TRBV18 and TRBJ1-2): NAGVMQNPRHLVRRRGQEARLRCSPMKGHSHVYWYRQLPEEGLKFMVYLQKENIIDESGMPKERFSAEFPKEGPSILRIQQVVRGDSAAYFCASSPSQGRANYGYTFGSGTRLTVV.